This record concerns one T cell receptor (beta chain) sequence. What antigen it recognizes has not been identified. The library was produced with 5' RACE. The input for every TCR library was around 4,000 ng of total RNA. For each sample, cDNA was synthesized in eight separate reactions using SMARTScribe reverse transcriptase. During cDNA synthesis, template switching was used to introduce unique molecular identifiers that contained a 6-nucleotide sample barcode. Amplification of TCRalpha and TCRbeta cDNA involved two nested PCRs of 16 and 9 cycles, and each PCR was followed by bead purification. Before amplification, the cDNA was treated with uracil DNA-glycosylase and purified using the QIAquick PCR purification kit. In the second PCR, Illumina TruSeq-compatible adapters and sample-specific barcodes were added. Library quality and concentration were checked on TapeStation and Qubit, and libraries were pooled at around 5 ng each. Sequencing of the pooled libraries was done on an Illumina HiSeq2500 single-index Rapid Run using custom sequencing primers and 2 x 100 bp reads. The paper's data handling went like this. MiGEC version 1.2.6 was used for UMI-based consensus assembly, which corrected PCR and sequencing errors. V(D)J alignment, clonotype assembly and CDR3 extraction were performed with MiXCR version 2.1.1. To normalise gene usage, clonotype sharing and MAIT/NKT TCR abundance, the analysis used the top 1000, 10 000 and 20 000 clonotypes per sample. After downsampling to 27 000 UMIs, diversity was calculated as the inverse Simpson index using the vegan R package. Paired Mann-Whitney U tests on discordant twin pairs were used, with Benjamini-Hochberg multiple-testing correction. TCRdb reprocessed the reads and assigns one entry to each CDR3 protein sequence, leaving out DNA. The V and J calls reflect TCRdb's pipeline rather than the authors' work. This specimen's table enumerates some 330,000 distinct CDR3 sequences. About 5% of the sample comes from the top ten.

This sample was included in a study of monozygotic twins with inflammatory bowel disease (dated by TCRdb to between 2019 and 2020). Broadly, across the study: A total of roughly 28 monozygotic twin pairs were included in the full study, comprising nine German pairs (four IBD-concordant, five IBD-discordant) and 19 IBD-discordant Danish pairs. Each individual had, on average, about 151 000 unique TCRalpha sequences and 181 000 unique TCRbeta sequences available for analysis. Within discordant pairs, disease-associated traits were sought mainly by comparing IBD patients with their genetically identical healthy co-twins.

From each donor, an approximately 2.4 ml peripheral blood sample was drawn into PAXgene tubes and stored at -80 degrees C. Without any T cell sorting, total RNA was extracted from whole blood using the PAXgene blood miRNA kit on an automated QIAcube. Peripheral blood from monozygotic twin pairs, either concordant or discordant for inflammatory bowel disease, underwent deep TCRalpha and TCRbeta repertoire profiling that used unique molecular barcoding. Smoking habits were recorded for all twin pairs, with individuals classified as current, former or never smokers. Results the study describes overall, beyond this receptor: Concordant and discordant twins showed no difference in repertoire similarity, possibly because of limited statistical power. The analysis was unable to tell different T cell subtypes apart. Differing immunosuppressive treatments among patients may have added background noise and inter-individual variability to the repertoires. The results gave no support for a single strong signal or clonotype linked to IBD. IBD patients had lower TCRbeta repertoire diversity, measured by the inverse Simpson index, than their healthy co-twins. Compared with healthy twins, IBD patients had fewer clonotypes in common with other individuals, a difference most pronounced in patients showing signs of disease activity.

Looking up the germline V gene (reference sequence) yields CDR1 SEHNR and CDR2 FQNEAQ. Measured from the cysteine to the phenylalanine, the CDR3 is 14 residues long. Nucleotide data are not available. The clonotype comes from a human donor with ulcerative colitis or Crohn's disease, or a healthy co-twin of an affected twin (not recorded which). The rearranged chain carries TRBV7-9 and TRBJ2-7; the D call from TCRdb, TRBD1, cannot be confirmed without DNA. The sequenced material came from blood. CDR3 loop: CASSLEGGGYEQYF.